These T cell receptor beta chains were read from a single sample in a study of T cell repertoires and HLA-DP antigens. Clones were sequenced by immunoSEQ multiplex PCR, and TCRdb holds only the in-frame ones, with some missing. The sample lists over 100,000 clones, about 92% occurring once. Their cognate antigens are unknown. Input material: CD4+ T cells from PBMCs. The source of these receptors is a woman under 30 in good health and CMV-seronegative. Each CDR3 is given with its conserved first and last residue. D genes are given only for firm matches. Clone size is given for some rows only: seen once, a few or many times, or a class if the clone is expanded.

>TRBJ2-1|NA|NA|TRBV4-1
CASSQDLVALAYNEQFF
TGCGCCAGCAGCCAAGATCTCGTTGCGTTAGCCTACAATGAGCAGTTCTTC
>TRBJ1-4|NA|TRBD1|TRBV6-5
CASRRQGGGHEKLFF
TGTGCCAGCAGACGACAGGGAGGAGGACATGAAAAACTGTTTTTT
>TRBJ1-3|NA|NA|TRBV5-1
CASSLERFNSGNTIYF
TGCGCCAGCAGCTTGGAGAGGTTCAACTCTGGAAACACCATATATTTT
>TRBJ1-2|NA|NA|TRBV29-1
CSVEGTPGYGYTF
TGCAGCGTTGAAGGGACCCCGGGCTATGGCTACACCTTC
>TRBJ1-1|NA|NA|TRBV18
CASALGVDTEAFF
TGTGCCAGCGCACTAGGGGTTGACACTGAAGCTTTCTTT
>TRBJ1-1|once|TRBD1|TRBV15
CATSVGQGNEAFF
TGTGCCACCAGCGTTGGACAGGGGAATGAAGCTTTCTTT
>TRBJ1-3|NA|NA|TRBV4-1
CASSQDRTIYF
TGCGCCAGCAGCCAAGATCGCACCATATATTTT
>TRBJ2-2|NA|NA|TRBV7-9
CASSSLQGNTGELFF
TGTGCCAGCAGCTCCTTACAGGGGAACACCGGGGAGCTGTTTTTT
>TRBJ1-5|NA|TRBD1|TRBV4-1
CASSQAGQYNQPQHF
TGCGCCAGCAGCCAAGCGGGACAGTACAATCAGCCCCAGCATTTT
>TRBJ1-1|NA|TRBD1|TRBV5-5
CASSSPGQHTEAFF
TGTGCCAGCAGCTCCCCGGGACAGCACACTGAAGCTTTCTTT
>TRBJ2-7|NA|NA|TRBV18
CASSLSRALPYEQYF
TGTGCCAGCTCCTTAAGCAGGGCATTACCCTACGAGCAGTACTTC
>TRBJ1-2|NA|NA|TRBV6-5
CASSYSDRANGYTF
TGTGCCAGCAGTTACTCTGACAGAGCGAATGGCTACACCTTC
>TRBJ1-1|NA|NA|TRBV6-6
CASSPGGRTEAFF
TGTGCCAGCAGTCCCGGGGGAAGGACTGAAGCTTTCTTT
>TRBJ1-5|NA|NA|TRBV2
CASSEGAGPNQPQHF
TGTGCCAGCAGTGAAGGTGCGGGACCGAATCAGCCCCAGCATTTT
>TRBJ1-6|NA|TRBD1|TRBV27
CASSFLLRTGRPYNSPLHF
TGTGCCAGCAGTTTCCTTCTGAGGACAGGTCGCCCCTATAATTCACCCCTCCACTTT
>TRBJ2-5|NA|TRBD2|TRBV2
CASRGLDETQYF
TGTGCCAGCAGGGGACTAGACGAGACCCAGTACTTC
>TRBJ1-1|NA|NA|TRBV6-5
CASSYREPGTEAFF
TGTGCCAGCAGTTACCGGGAACCCGGCACTGAAGCTTTCTTT
>TRBJ1-4|NA|NA|TRBV6-5
CASGRNTNEKLFF
TGTGCCAGCGGGCGGAACACAAATGAAAAACTGTTTTTT
>TRBJ2-5|NA|TRBD1|TRBV9
CASSVGGWTGVRETQYF
TGTGCCAGCAGCGTAGGGGGGTGGACAGGGGTCCGAGAGACCCAGTACTTC
>TRBJ1-2|NA|TRBD1|TRBV18
CASSPLAGQSSYGYTF
TGTGCCAGCTCACCACTCGCGGGACAGAGTAGCTATGGCTACACCTTC
>TRBJ1-1|NA|NA|TRBV28
CASSLWNTEAFF
TGTGCCAGCAGTTTATGGAACACTGAAGCTTTCTTT
>TRBJ1-2|once|NA|TRBV6-5
CASSYASTDYGYTF
TGTGCCAGCAGCTACGCTAGCACAGACTATGGCTACACCTTC
>TRBJ2-6|NA|NA|TRBV4-1
CASSRGTAGGANVLTF
TGCGCCAGCAGCCGAGGGACCGCTGGTGGGGCCAACGTCCTGACTTTC
>TRBJ1-5|NA|TRBD1|TRBV2
CASSRDRGFGNQPQHF
TGTGCCAGCAGCCGGGACAGGGGATTCGGCAATCAGCCCCAGCATTTT
>TRBJ2-5|NA|NA|TRBV28
CASSFMGSRYQETQYF
TGTGCCAGCAGTTTCATGGGCAGTAGGTACCAAGAGACCCAGTACTTC
>TRBJ2-5|NA|NA|TRBV5-1
CASSRGYQRETQYF
TGCGCCAGCAGCCGGGGGTACCAGAGAGAGACCCAGTACTTC
>TRBJ2-5|NA|TRBD2|TRBV10-3
CAISAGVAGGQETQYF
TGTGCCATCAGTGCGGGAGTAGCGGGGGGACAAGAGACCCAGTACTTC
>TRBJ1-2|NA|NA|TRBV28
CASLPTSNYGYTF
TGTGCCAGCCTCCCAACTTCTAACTATGGCTACACCTTC
>TRBJ1-2|NA|TRBD1|TRBV6-5
CASRGTGGSRYGYTF
TGTGCCAGCAGGGGGACAGGGGGCAGTCGGTATGGCTACACCTTC
>TRBJ2-1|NA|NA|TRBV10-3
CAISEAGANEQFF
TGTGCCATCAGTGAGGCGGGGGCCAATGAGCAGTTCTTC
>TRBJ1-1|NA|TRBD1|TRBV5-6
CASSNRDRVPEAFF
TGTGCCAGCAGCAACCGGGACAGGGTGCCTGAAGCTTTCTTT
>TRBJ2-3|NA|TRBD2|TRBV10-3
CAISGSRLAEKTDTQYF
TGTGCCATCAGTGGTAGTAGGCTAGCGGAGAAAACAGATACGCAGTATTTT
>TRBJ2-3|NA|NA|TRBV29-1
CSVGDRSSDTQYF
TGCAGCGTTGGAGACAGGAGCTCAGATACGCAGTATTTT
>TRBJ2-3|NA|NA|TRBV10-2
CASRRERMTSSDTQYF
TGCGCCAGCCGCCGGGAGAGGATGACATCCTCAGATACGCAGTATTTT
>TRBJ2-3|NA|NA|TRBV9
CASSVVVHTDTQYF
TGTGCCAGCAGCGTAGTAGTTCACACAGATACGCAGTATTTT
>TRBJ2-3|NA|NA|TRBV5-1
CASSLSQPTDTQYF
TGCGCCAGCAGCTTGTCGCAGCCCACAGATACGCAGTATTTT
>TRBJ2-3|NA|TRBD1|TRBV9
CASSPGQATDTQYF
TGTGCCAGCTCCCCGGGACAGGCCACAGATACGCAGTATTTT
>TRBJ1-2|NA|NA|TRBV29-1
CSVEWGNNYGYTF
TGCAGCGTTGAATGGGGGAACAACTATGGCTACACCTTC
>TRBJ1-2|NA|TRBD1|TRBV7-8
CASSGRDRFYGYTF
TGTGCCAGCAGCGGCCGGGACAGATTCTATGGCTACACCTTC
>TRBJ1-1|NA|TRBD1|TRBV5-1
CASSLGLTGGANDFTEAFF
TGCGCCAGCAGCTTGGGGCTTACAGGGGGCGCAAATGATTTCACTGAAGCTTTCTTT